This TCR beta chain was retrieved from a study of cytomegalovirus exposure and HLA in healthy donors. For this clone: Antigen: not known.

The germline CDR1 and CDR2 sequences are SEHNR and FQNEAQ (reference sequence). With 0 bases removed from V and 6 bases from J, the gap between germline ends came to 8 bases. The CDR3 loop spans 13 amino acids. The primer mix had 60 Vbeta and 13 Jbeta primers. Method: immunoSEQ multiplex PCR; TCRdb's copy keeps in-frame clones and lacks some. The sample includes roughly 80,000 clones, over 70% of them seen just once. Study findings and constraints: Later analysis showed TCR association rates varying by HLA locus, highest for DRB1 and lowest for HLA-C. Only CMV serostatus was available as immune exposure information.

The receptor was isolated from a woman aged 40 to 50 in good health and CMV-seronegative. The material sequenced was PBMCs. The chain links TRBV7-9 to TRBJ1-2; no definite D call. CDR3 bases: TGTGCCAGCAGCTTAGCGGGCAGAAATGGCTACACCTTC. Its protein product is CASSLAGRNGYTF.